This entry is about one TCR beta chain. Assay used: immunoSEQ multiplex PCR; TCRdb lists only in-frame clones, some missing. Of more than 200,000 clones in the sample, about four fifths were seen once. The source of the sample is a study of blood T cell repertoires in COVID-19. V lost 3 bases and J lost 8, with 13 bases in between. The CDR3 length is 13 residues. CDR1 and CDR2 (germline): LNHDA, SQIVND (reference sequence). The sequencing sample was made of peripheral blood. The chain uses TRBV19 and TRBJ1-1; no definite D call. The source is a woman aged 45-59 years with acute or convalescent COVID-19. The CDR3 DNA reads TGTGCCAGTAGTATTAGGTCCGGAGGAGAAGCTTTCTTT. Amino acids: CASSIRSGGEAFF.